What follows is one T cell receptor (beta chain) and its context. Antigen unknown. Based on CD45RO/CCR7/CD25/CD127/CD95/CD27, CD4+ regulatory, stem cell-like memory, naive and central memory cells were sorted. The entry originates in a study of beta chain features in type 1 diabetes. V lost 7 bases and J 1 base, leaving 10 bases between the germline ends. The CDR3 is 13 amino acids. CDR1 and CDR2 from the germline V gene are MNHNY and SVGAGI (reference sequence). The study reverse transcribed the entire isolated RNA, so it sequenced expressed TCRB transcripts. An average near 3.57 million reads came from naive, central memory and regulatory T cell samples. Some clones are missing from TCRdb's copy, which holds only in-frame ones; the method was immunoSEQ multiplex PCR. Of about 410,000 clones in the sample, over 11% were seen once. Findings and limits, study-wide: People with Type 1 diabetes carried modestly yet significantly shorter TCRB CDR3s in all four CD4+ subsets. Comparison showed that naive, central memory and Treg TCRB repertoires appeared more similar among patients than among healthy donors.

J is TRBJ2-5 and V is TRBV6-6; D possibly matches TRBD1 or TRBD2 (5 bases each). Sequencing input: naive CD4+ T cells from blood. The receptor was isolated from a man aged 25 to 45 in good health. CDR3 sequence: CASTAGTQETQYF. DNA for the CDR3: TGTGCCAGCACCGCAGGGACCCAAGAGACCCAGTACTTC.